The 4 T cell receptor beta chains presented below share a single source sample, sequenced in a study of cytomegalovirus exposure and HLA in healthy donors. Libraries were prepared by immunoSEQ multiplex PCR; TCRdb keeps only in-frame clonotypes and omits some of them. The sample contains under 300,000 clones, around 88% of which appear only once. What was sequenced was PBMCs. The source is a woman in her twenties or thirties in good health and CMV-seropositive.

CDR3 region: CASSFQGEQFF. CDR3 coding DNA: TGTGCCAGCAGTTTTCAGGGTGAGCAGTTCTTC. The chain links TRBV27 to TRBJ2-1, with D tentatively TRBD1 (5 bases). Trimming left V 3 bases short and J 9 bases short, with 6 bases between. Germline CDR1 is MNHEY and CDR2 is SMNVEV (reference sequence). This CDR3 is 11 amino acids long.

The gene calls are TRBV19 and TRBJ2-4; possibly TRBD1 for D (5 bases). Trimming stripped 5 bases from V and 4 bases from J, with 12 bases between. The germline V gene has CDR1 LNHDA and CDR2 SQIVND (reference sequence). CDR3 size: 14 residues. The CDR3 sequence: CASSAGFSKNIQYF. CDR3 nucleotides: TGTGCCAGTAGTGCAGGGTTTTCGAAAAACATTCAGTACTTC.

J is TRBJ2-5 and V is TRBV19, with 9 bases that match TRBD2. The CDR3 has 14 residues. V shed 10 bases and J 2 bases; nucleotides not matched to a gene: 8. Germline V gene lookup returns CDR1 LNHDA and CDR2 SQIVND (reference sequence). This CDR3 reads CATEAGGGQETQYF. As DNA, the CDR3 is TGTGCCACTGAAGCGGGAGGTGGGCAAGAGACCCAGTACTTC.

The V gene is TRBV2, the J gene TRBJ2-7; 7 bases match TRBD2. Germline assignment: CDR1 SNHLY and CDR2 FYNNEI. There are 16 residues in the CDR3. V lost 3 bases to trimming and J lost 5 bases; unmatched junction nucleotides: 13. The CDR3 region has the DNA TGTGCCAGCAGTGAGGGAATAGGGCGGGAGACGGACGAGCAGTACTTC. Translated, it gives CASSEGIGRETDEQYF. The full variable domain, rest sourced from reference TRBV2 and TRBJ2-7, is EPEVTQTPSHQVTQMGQEVILRCVPISNHLYFYWYRQILGQKVEFLVSFYNNEISEKSEIFDDQFSVERPDGSNFTLKIRSTKLEDSAMYFCASSEGIGRETDEQYFGPGTRLTVT.